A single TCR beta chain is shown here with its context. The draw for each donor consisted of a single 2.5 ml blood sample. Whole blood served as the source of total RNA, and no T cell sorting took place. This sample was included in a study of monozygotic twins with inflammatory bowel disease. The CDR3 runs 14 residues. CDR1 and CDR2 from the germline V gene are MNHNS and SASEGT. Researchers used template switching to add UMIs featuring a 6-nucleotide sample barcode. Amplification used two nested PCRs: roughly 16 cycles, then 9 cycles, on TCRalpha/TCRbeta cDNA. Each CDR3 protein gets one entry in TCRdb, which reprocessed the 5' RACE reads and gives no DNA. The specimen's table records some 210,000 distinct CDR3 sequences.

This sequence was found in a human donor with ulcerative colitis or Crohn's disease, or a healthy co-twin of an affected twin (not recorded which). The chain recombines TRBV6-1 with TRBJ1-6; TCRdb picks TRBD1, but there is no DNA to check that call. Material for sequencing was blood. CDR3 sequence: CASRGSQGGSPLHF.